The 30 T cell receptor beta chains listed next were all sequenced from one sample in a study of T cells in Graves' hyperthyroidism and ophthalmopathy. Amplification of TCR beta CDR3 regions was performed using RNA transcripts as template. Primed by the HTBI set, a first-round RT-PCR was run on the TCR CDR3. One entry per CDR3 protein, called by TCRdb with MiXCR from the multiplex PCR reads. The sample carries about 200,000 distinct CDR3 sequences, 17% recorded once. Specimen: blood. These receptors came from a man aged 50 or older with Graves' hyperthyroidism.

This clonotype was seen at least ten times. V is TRBV11-1 and J is TRBJ2-1; 10 nucleotides align to TRBD2. Per germline, CDR1 SGHAT and CDR2 FQDESV (reference sequence). The CDR3 has 16 residues. The V and J ends lost 5 bases and 5 bases, in that order; junction bases with no gene match: 9. CDR3 DNA sequence: TGTGCCAGCAGCCCCGGGGTGGGACTAGCGAACAATGAGCAGTTCTTC. Translating gives CASSPGVGLANNEQFF.

This clonotype was seen many times. The chain joins TRBV4-1 to TRBJ2-2; D unresolved. The germline CDR1 and CDR2 sequences are MGHRA and YSYEKL. This CDR3 has 14 amino acids. Trimming cost V 6 bases and J 5 bases, with 13 bases left between them. The CDR3 here is CASRPNENTGELFF. The CDR3 DNA is TGCGCCAGCAGGCCAAATGAGAATACCGGGGAGCTGTTTTTT.

This clonotype was seen only a few times. The genes are TRBV24-1 and TRBJ1-2; 7 bases are a match to TRBD1. CDR3 length: 13 residues. Germline V lookup: CDR1 KGHDR, CDR2 SFDVKD. V gave up 9 bases and J gave up 8 bases; unmatched junction bases: 11. This CDR3 reads CATSANRGEGYTF. The CDR3 region has the DNA TGTGCCACCTCCGCGAACAGGGGTGAGGGCTACACCTTC.

There are many counts of this clonotype. This chain connects TRBV3-1 to TRBJ2-2, with D hard to call. The CDR3 sequence is 14 residues long. The germline CDR1 and CDR2 sequences are LGHDT and YNNKEL (reference sequence). Trimming shortened V by 0 bases and J by 9 bases, and 11 bases separated the two germline ends. This CDR3 reads CASSQDPGWRELFF. The CDR3 coding sequence is TGTGCCAGCAGCCAAGATCCTGGTTGGCGGGAGCTGTTTTTT.

In its sample, this clonotype was seen a few times. This chain connects TRBV5-1 to TRBJ2-7; 11 bases are a match to TRBD2. CDR3 length: 17 residues. The trim removed 1 base at V and 5 bases at J, leaving 11 bases unmatched. Germline V CDR1 and CDR2: SGHRS, YFSETQ. CDR3 in amino acids: CASSLSGVAGGPHEQYF. CDR3 bases: TGCGCCAGCAGCTTGTCTGGAGTAGCGGGAGGGCCCCACGAGCAGTACTTC.

This clonotype appeared many times. J is TRBJ1-2 and V is TRBV28; TRBD1 might be the D (6 bases). The CDR3 runs to 15 residues. Per the germline V gene, CDR1 is MDHEN and CDR2 is SYDVKM. Trimming shortened V by 5 bases and J by 4 bases, and 17 bases separated the two germline ends. For the CDR3, the DNA is TGTGCCAGCAGTCGGGGGCGAGCGTCTTCCTATGGCTACACCTTC. Translated: CASSRGRASSYGYTF.

This clonotype has a count of ten or more. The chain carries TRBV2 and TRBJ1-3; weak D call: TRBD1 (5 bases). CDR1 and CDR2 (germline): SNHLY, FYNNEI. Between the trimmed V and J ends, which lost 5 bases and 0 bases, there was a span of 11 bases. The CDR3 consists of 15 residues. The CDR3 loop is CASSPGRSSGNTIYF. CDR3 nucleotide sequence: TGTGCCAGCAGTCCGGGACGGAGCTCTGGAAACACCATATATTTT.

The rearrangement joins TRBV19 to TRBJ1-5; 10 bases agree with TRBD1. The CDR3 loop spans 16 amino acids. With V trimmed by 4 bases and J by 3 bases, 6 bases remained unmatched. The germline gives CDR1 LNHDA, CDR2 SQIVND (reference sequence). CDR3 in amino acids: CASSRDRGRLNQPQHF. CDR3 nucleotide sequence: TGTGCCAGTAGTAGAGACAGGGGGCGACTCAATCAGCCCCAGCATTTT.

This clonotype was detected ten times or more. This rearrangement joins TRBV29-1 to TRBJ1-1; the D is unclear. The germline V gene encodes CDR1 SQVTM and CDR2 ANQGSEA. This CDR3 comprises 11 residues. Trimming cost V 4 bases and J 9 bases, with 12 bases left between them. CDR3 region: CSVALAGQAFF. CDR3 in DNA: TGCAGCGTTGCCTTGGCGGGCCAAGCTTTCTTT.

This clonotype was detected ten times or more. This chain connects TRBV24-1 to TRBJ2-2; D remains unclear. Trimming pared 0 bases from V and 5 bases from J, leaving 6 bases between. CDR1 KGHDR and CDR2 SFDVKD come from the germline V gene. The length of the CDR3 is 14 residues. The DNA of the CDR3 is TGTGCCACCAGTGATTTGCGTCGAACCGGGGAGCTGTTTTTT. Protein product: CATSDLRRTGELFF.

CDR3 amino acids: CASKSTQAPSSYNEQFF. Written as DNA, the CDR3 is TGTGCCAGCAAGTCTACTCAAGCGCCGAGCTCCTACAATGAGCAGTTCTTC. The chain joins TRBV27 to TRBJ2-1; no definite D call. Germline values: CDR1 MNHEY, CDR2 SMNVEV (reference sequence). V was pared by 7 bases and J by 0 bases, with 19 bases between. CDR3 size: 17 residues.

With regard to this clonotype: Given a much more abundant clone one base away, this may be a read error. This chain links TRBV29-1 with TRBJ1-1; D possibly corresponds to TRBD1 (6 bases). The V end lost 5 bases, the J end lost 3 bases, and 13 bases lay between the germline ends. From germline, CDR1 is SQVTM and CDR2 ANQGSEA. The CDR3 is made up of 13 amino acids. Here the CDR3 DNA reads TGCAGCGTTAACGGACAGAGAGACACTGAAGCTTTCTTT. Encoded protein: CSVNGQRDTEAFF.

This clonotype showed up many times. V is TRBV10-3 and J is TRBJ2-6; possible D gene TRBD2, 5 bases. Per the germline V gene, CDR1 is ENHRY and CDR2 is SYGVKD. The CDR3 has 14 residues. Here the CDR3 reads CAIDGDSGANVLTF. Here the CDR3 DNA reads TGTGCGATTGACGGGGACTCTGGGGCCAACGTCCTGACTTTC.

This clonotype was counted a single time. The CDR3 nucleotides are TGTGCCAGCAGCTCTGGACAGTCCAACACTGAAGCTTTCTTT. Encoded protein: CASSSGQSNTEAFF. V and J are TRBV9 and TRBJ1-1; tentatively, D is TRBD1 (6 bases). The CDR3 totals 14 residues. With 4 bases removed from V and 2 bases from J, the gap between germline ends came to 12 bases. Germline CDR1 is SGDLS and CDR2 is YYNGEE.

This clonotype was observed at least ten times. This sequence joins TRBV27 and TRBJ2-3; D remains unclear. The V and J ends lost 2 bases and 4 bases respectively, with 7 bases between them. Germline values: CDR1 MNHEY, CDR2 SMNVEV (reference sequence). This CDR3 has 13 residues. The CDR3 loop reads CASSLDWADTQYF. The DNA of the CDR3 is TGTGCCAGCAGTTTAGACTGGGCAGATACGCAGTATTTT.

In this sample, this clonotype turned up a few times. The chain employs TRBV29-1 and TRBJ2-1; D is undetermined. The CDR3 is 10 amino acids. CDR1 is SQVTM, CDR2 ANQGSEA, per germline. V was cut by 3 bases and J by 6 bases, with 3 bases left in between. The CDR3 DNA reads as TGCAGCGTTGAGAGCAATGAGCAGTTCTTC. This encodes CSVESNEQFF.

The chain uses TRBV12-3 or TRBV12-4 and TRBJ2-1; 7 nucleotides line up with TRBD2. CDR3 length equals 14 residues. The junction had 9 bases not matched to a gene; V was cut back by 6 bases and J by 7 bases. CDR3 DNA sequence: TGTGCCAGCAGCGATCCAGGACTAGGGAATGAGCAGTTCTTC. The encoded protein is CASSDPGLGNEQFF.

This clonotype was seen at least ten times. V gene TRBV20-1 combines with J gene TRBJ2-5; 13 nucleotides agree with TRBD2. Germline V gives CDR1 DFQATT, CDR2 SNEGSKA (reference sequence). The CDR3 length is 15 residues. J gave up 4 bases and V 3 bases, and 5 bases lay outside the gene matches. Here the CDR3 reads CSASGLAGAVETQYF. The CDR3 bases are TGCAGTGCTAGCGGACTAGCGGGAGCGGTAGAGACCCAGTACTTC.

Turning to this clonotype: The junction departs from germline at one end; a sequencing error may be responsible. This rearrangement joins TRBV28 to TRBJ2-3; D possibly corresponds to TRBD2 (7 bases). The CDR3 has 14 amino acids. Germline CDR1 is MDHEN and CDR2 is SYDVKM. CDR3 DNA sequence: TGTGCCAGCAGTTTTACGGGGGGCACAGATGCGCAGTATTTT. Residues: CASSFTGGTDAQYF. Based on the CDR3 plus reference TRBV28 and TRBJ2-3, the full variable domain is DVKVTQSSRYLVKRTGEKVFLECVQDMDHENMFWYRQDPGLGLRLIYFSYDVKMKEKGDIPEGYSVSREKKERFSLILESASTNQTSMYLCASSFTGGTDAQYFGPGTRLTVL.

CDR3 sequence: CASTGTPQYTQYF. The CDR3 bases are TGTGCCAGTACGGGGACGCCTCAGTATACGCAGTATTTT. The V gene is TRBV19, the J gene TRBJ2-3, with D possibly being TRBD1 or TRBD2 (5 bases each). Trimming pared 7 bases from V and 7 bases from J, leaving 15 bases between. CDR3 length equals 13 residues. In germline, CDR1 is LNHDA, CDR2 SQIVND (reference sequence).

This clonotype appeared a few times. The rearrangement uses TRBV27 and TRBJ1-2; D uncertain. The CDR3 totals 14 residues. Germline V gives CDR1 MNHEY, CDR2 SMNVEV (reference sequence). Deletions cut 5 bases from V and 2 bases from J, with 12 bases between. The CDR3 spells CASSKTSVNYGYTF. The CDR3 DNA follows: TGTGCCAGCAGTAAAACCTCTGTCAACTATGGCTACACCTTC.

This clonotype was seen many times. The J gene is TRBJ2-7, the V gene TRBV11-2; D is ambiguous. Germline V lookup: CDR1 SGHAT, CDR2 FQNNGV. V was cut by 1 base and J by 4 bases, with 8 bases left in between. CDR3 length: 13 amino acids. This CDR3 reads CASSLVSGYEQYF. CDR3 coding DNA: TGTGCCAGCAGCTTAGTGTCGGGTTACGAGCAGTACTTC.

This chain joins TRBV27 and TRBJ2-2, with D maybe TRBD1 (5 bases). The CDR3 covers 14 residues. The germline V and J ends were trimmed by 7 bases and 6 bases, with 15 bases remaining between them. Germline CDR1 MNHEY, CDR2 SMNVEV (reference sequence). The CDR3 DNA reads as TGTGCCAGCAAGGGGCAGGCTCGCGCCGGGGAGCTGTTTTTT. Translation gives CASKGQARAGELFF.

In this sample, this clonotype turned up many times. This chain connects TRBV3-1 to TRBJ2-4; no definite D call. Per the germline V gene, CDR1 is LGHDT and CDR2 is YNNKEL (reference sequence). V was pared by 1 base and J by 9 bases, with 13 bases between. CDR3 size: 14 residues. CDR3 protein: CASSQVQTGFIQYF. DNA of the CDR3: TGTGCCAGCAGCCAAGTCCAGACGGGTTTCATTCAGTACTTC.

This clonotype has just a few counts. This CDR3 reads CASSYVTSGRMGYEQYF. CDR3 nucleotide sequence: TGTGCCAGCAGTTATGTGACTAGCGGGAGAATGGGGTACGAGCAGTACTTC. The chain combines TRBV28 with TRBJ2-7, with 12 bases lining up with TRBD2. CDR3 size: 17 residues. Trimming cost V 4 bases and J 4 bases; bases outside gene matches: 11. The germline V gene encodes CDR1 MDHEN and CDR2 SYDVKM.

This clonotype was recorded at least ten times. The CDR3: CASSDIRSYEQYF. The CDR3 DNA follows: TGCGCCAGCAGCGACATCCGATCCTACGAGCAGTACTTC. The chain is built from TRBV5-1 and TRBJ2-7; D is uncertain. Germline V gene data show CDR1 as SGHRS and CDR2 as YFSETQ. The V end was cut by 4 bases, the J end by 1 base, with 9 bases between. There are 13 residues in the CDR3.

This clonotype has just a few counts. The rearrangement uses TRBV7-9 and TRBJ2-3; D ambiguous. V was trimmed by 6 bases and J by 2 bases, leaving 18 bases between them. The germline gives CDR1 SEHNR, CDR2 FQNEAQ (reference sequence). The CDR3 runs 16 residues. The CDR3 sequence is CASSSAEHTSTDTQYF. For the CDR3, the DNA is TGTGCCAGCAGTTCTGCAGAGCACACATCCACAGATACGCAGTATTTT.

V usage is TRBV20-1 and J usage is TRBJ2-3; 11 nucleotides align to TRBD2. The trim removed 5 bases at V and 4 bases at J, leaving 11 bases unmatched. Germline V lookup: CDR1 DFQATT, CDR2 SNEGSKA (reference sequence). There are 16 residues in the CDR3. The CDR3 is CSALLAGVRAADTQYF. The CDR3, as DNA: TGCAGTGCTTTACTAGCGGGAGTTAGGGCGGCAGATACGCAGTATTTT.

This clonotype showed up many times. The rearrangement links TRBV2 to TRBJ1-2; possibly TRBD1 for D (6 bases). CDR1 is SNHLY, CDR2 FYNNEI, per germline. This CDR3 region has 16 residues. Trimming stripped 1 base from V and 3 bases from J, with 15 bases between. The CDR3 spells CASSEEGGPTDYGYTF. CDR3 DNA sequence: TGTGCCAGCAGTGAAGAGGGGGGCCCGACGGACTATGGCTACACCTTC.

This clonotype was counted between two and nine times. The chain recombines TRBV5-1 with TRBJ2-4; D not resolved. Trimming took off 4 bases at V and 2 bases at J, with 13 bases between the two ends. The CDR3 is made up of 15 amino acids. Per the germline V gene, CDR1 is SGHRS and CDR2 is YFSETQ. Written as DNA, the CDR3 is TGCGCCAGCAGCCCCGTCCCGGGTTCCAAAAACATTCAGTACTTC. This encodes CASSPVPGSKNIQYF.